This T cell receptor (beta chain) was identified during a study of regulatory T cells in long-lasting Graves disease. Regarding time point: persistent/refractory GD, antithyroid drugs over 5 years with positive TRAb. The authors made the TCR library using RNA they extracted from PBMCs. The authors diagnosed Graves' disease using American Thyroid Association guidelines. The patients included were those that came from an endocrinology department in Xi'an, China. This clonotype came up a few times. The antigen remains unidentified. Germline CDR1 and CDR2: SEHNR and FQNEAQ (reference sequence). The CDR3 is 12 amino acids. Trimming pared 7 bases from V and 6 bases from J, leaving 11 bases between. TCR beta libraries were built with iRepertoire HTBI primers and Arm-PCR of CDR3 regions. Methods used by the authors: Sample data revealed under 75 TRBV and 14 TRBJ segments. One entry per CDR3 protein results from TCRdb running MiXCR on the multiplex PCR reads. The authors' filters were not applied to this entry. The table has roughly 500,000 distinct CDR3 sequences, around a fifth seen once.

Whole-study results and caveats: Segments TRBV28, TRBJ1-2 and TRBJ2-5 showed preferential usage in persistent disease.

The rearrangement links TRBV7-9 to TRBJ2-3, with D perhaps TRBD2 (6 bases). This TCR was recovered from a female donor with Graves disease. The specimen comprised peripheral blood mononuclear cells (PBMCs), sampled when the disease was refractory, from a patient treated with antithyroid drugs. The CDR3 loop is CASTTEGDTQYF. DNA for the CDR3: TGTGCCAGCACCACGGAGGGGGATACGCAGTATTTT.